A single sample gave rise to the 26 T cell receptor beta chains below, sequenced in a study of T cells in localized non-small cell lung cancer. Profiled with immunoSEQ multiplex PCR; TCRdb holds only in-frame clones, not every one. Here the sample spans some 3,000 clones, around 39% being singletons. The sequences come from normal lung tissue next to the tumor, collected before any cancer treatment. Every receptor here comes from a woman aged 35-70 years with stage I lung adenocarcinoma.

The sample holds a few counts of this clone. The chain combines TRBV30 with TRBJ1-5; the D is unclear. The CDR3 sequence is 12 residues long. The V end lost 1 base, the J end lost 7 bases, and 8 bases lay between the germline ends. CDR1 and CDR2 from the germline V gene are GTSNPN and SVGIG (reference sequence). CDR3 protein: CAWSAGGQPQHF. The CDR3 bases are TGTGCCTGGAGTGCGGGCGGGCAGCCCCAGCATTTT. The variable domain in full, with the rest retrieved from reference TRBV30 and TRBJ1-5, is SQTIHQWPATLVQPVGSPLSLECTVEGTSNPNLYWYRQAAGRGLQLLFYSVGIGQISSEVPQNLSASRPQDRQFILSSKKLLLSDSGFYLCAWSAGGQPQHFGDGTRLSIL.

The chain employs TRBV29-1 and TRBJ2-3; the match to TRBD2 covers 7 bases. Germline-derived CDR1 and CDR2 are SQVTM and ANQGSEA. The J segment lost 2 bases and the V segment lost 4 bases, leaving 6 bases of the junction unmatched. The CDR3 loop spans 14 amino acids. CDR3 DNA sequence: TGCAGCGTTGTTGCGGGACTACTCACAGATACGCAGTATTTT. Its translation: CSVVAGLLTDTQYF.

The CDR3 DNA reads TGCGCCAGCAGCTCGGGGAGACACCTCTACGAGCAGTACTTC. It translates to CASSSGRHLYEQYF. The chain links TRBV5-1 to TRBJ2-7; possibly TRBD2 for D (5 bases). CDR3 length: 14 residues. Germline-derived CDR1 and CDR2 are SGHRS and YFSETQ. Trimming pared 3 bases from V and 3 bases from J, leaving 13 bases between.

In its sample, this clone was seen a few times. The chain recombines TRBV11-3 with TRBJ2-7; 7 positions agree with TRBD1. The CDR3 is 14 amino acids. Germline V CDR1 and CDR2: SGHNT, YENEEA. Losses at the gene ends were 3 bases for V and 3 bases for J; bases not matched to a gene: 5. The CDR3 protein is CASSLPTGNYEQYF. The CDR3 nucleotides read TGTGCCAGCAGCTTGCCGACAGGGAACTACGAGCAGTACTTC.

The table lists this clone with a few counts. CDR3 nucleotides: TGTGCCACCAGCTTTGGGGGGACAGAGTGGAATGAGCAGTTCTTC. It specifies CATSFGGTEWNEQFF. This chain links TRBV15 with TRBJ2-1; D may be TRBD1 (7 bases). This CDR3 has 15 amino acids. Trimming removed 5 bases at V and 7 bases at J, with 18 bases between. Germline assignment: CDR1 LNHNV and CDR2 YYDKDF (reference sequence).

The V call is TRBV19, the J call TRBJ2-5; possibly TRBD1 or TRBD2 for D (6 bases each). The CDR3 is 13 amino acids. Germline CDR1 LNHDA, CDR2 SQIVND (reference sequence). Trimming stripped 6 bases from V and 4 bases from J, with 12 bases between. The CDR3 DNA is TGTGCCAGTAGCCAGCCGGGGGCAGAGACCCAGTACTTC. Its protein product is CASSQPGAETQYF.

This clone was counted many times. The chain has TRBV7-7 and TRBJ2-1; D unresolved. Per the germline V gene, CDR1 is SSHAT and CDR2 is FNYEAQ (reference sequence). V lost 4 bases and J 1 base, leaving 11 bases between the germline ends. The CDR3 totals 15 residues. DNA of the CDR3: TGTGCCAGCAGCTATGACGTCAATTCCTACAATGAGCAGTTCTTC. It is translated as CASSYDVNSYNEQFF. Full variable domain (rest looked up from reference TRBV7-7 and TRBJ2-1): GAGVSQSPRYKVTKRGQDVTLRCDPISSHATLYWYQQALGQGPEFLTYFNYEAQPDKSGLPSDRFSAERPEGSISTLTIQRTEQRDSAMYRCASSYDVNSYNEQFFGPGTRLTVL.

For the CDR3, the DNA is TGTGCCAGCAGCGGCGGGACTAGCTGGGAGACCCAGTACTTC. Protein: CASSGGTSWETQYF. The chain links TRBV11-3 to TRBJ2-5; 9 nucleotides match TRBD2. V lost 5 bases, J lost 5 bases, and 6 bases stayed unmatched. Germline V gene data show CDR1 as SGHNT and CDR2 as YENEEA. This CDR3 has 14 residues.

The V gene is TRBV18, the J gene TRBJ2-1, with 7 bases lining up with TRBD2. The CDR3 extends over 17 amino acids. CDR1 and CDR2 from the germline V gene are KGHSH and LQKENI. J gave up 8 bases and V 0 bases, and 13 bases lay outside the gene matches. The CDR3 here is CASSPPNWSGMLDEQFF. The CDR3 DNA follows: TGTGCCAGCTCACCACCAAATTGGAGCGGGATGCTAGATGAGCAGTTCTTC.

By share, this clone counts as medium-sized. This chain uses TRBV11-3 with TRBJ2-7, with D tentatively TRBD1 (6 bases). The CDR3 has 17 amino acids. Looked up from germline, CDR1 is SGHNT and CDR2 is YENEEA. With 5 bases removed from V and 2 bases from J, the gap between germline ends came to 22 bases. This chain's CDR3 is CASSAQGGWDDAYEQYF. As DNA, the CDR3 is TGTGCCAGCAGCGCTCAAGGGGGATGGGACGACGCCTACGAGCAGTACTTC.

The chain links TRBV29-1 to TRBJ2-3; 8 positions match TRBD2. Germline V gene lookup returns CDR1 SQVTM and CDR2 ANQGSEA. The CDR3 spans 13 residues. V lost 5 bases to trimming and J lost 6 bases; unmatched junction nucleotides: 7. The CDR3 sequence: CSVSGGVSDTQYF. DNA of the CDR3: TGCAGCGTTAGCGGGGGTGTATCCGATACGCAGTATTTT.

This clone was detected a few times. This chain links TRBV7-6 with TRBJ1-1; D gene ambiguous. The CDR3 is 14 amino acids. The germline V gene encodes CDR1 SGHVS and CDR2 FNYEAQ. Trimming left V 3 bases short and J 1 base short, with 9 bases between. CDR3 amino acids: CASSLDGANTEAFF. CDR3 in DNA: TGTGCCAGCAGCTTGGACGGCGCGAACACTGAAGCTTTCTTT.

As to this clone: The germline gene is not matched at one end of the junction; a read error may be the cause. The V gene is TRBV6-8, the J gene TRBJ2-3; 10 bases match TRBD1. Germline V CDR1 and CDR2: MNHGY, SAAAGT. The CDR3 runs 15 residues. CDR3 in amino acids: CAISGTGVPGDTQYF. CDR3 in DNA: TGTGCCATCAGTGGGACAGGGGTGCCAGGGGATACGCAGTATTTT.

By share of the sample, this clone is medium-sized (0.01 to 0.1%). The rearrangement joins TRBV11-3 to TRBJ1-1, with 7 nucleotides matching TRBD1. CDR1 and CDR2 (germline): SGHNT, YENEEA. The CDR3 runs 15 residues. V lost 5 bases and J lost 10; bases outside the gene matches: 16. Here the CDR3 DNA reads TGTGCCAGCAGCCCCCTTGGAGGGGGCGGTCTGGTAGCTTTCTTT. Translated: CASSPLGGGGLVAFF.

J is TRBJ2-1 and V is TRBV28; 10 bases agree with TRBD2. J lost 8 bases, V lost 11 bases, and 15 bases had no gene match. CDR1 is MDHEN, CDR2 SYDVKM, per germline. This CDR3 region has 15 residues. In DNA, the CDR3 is TGTGCCGCCAAGGGACTAGCGACCCTCCGGGATGAGCAGTTCTTC. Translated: CAAKGLATLRDEQFF.

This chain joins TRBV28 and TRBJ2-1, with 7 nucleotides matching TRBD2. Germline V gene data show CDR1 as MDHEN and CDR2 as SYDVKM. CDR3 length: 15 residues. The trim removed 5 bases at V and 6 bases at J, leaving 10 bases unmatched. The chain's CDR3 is CASSTPGGGINEQFF. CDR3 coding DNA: TGTGCCAGCAGTACGCCGGGGGGAGGCATCAATGAGCAGTTCTTC.

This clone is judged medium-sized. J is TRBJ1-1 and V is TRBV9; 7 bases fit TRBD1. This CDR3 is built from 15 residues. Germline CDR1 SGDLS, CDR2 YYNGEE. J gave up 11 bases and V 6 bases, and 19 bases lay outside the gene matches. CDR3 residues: CASTRGGAGRFGAFF. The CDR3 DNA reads TGTGCCAGCACCCGAGGGGGCGCCGGGAGGTTCGGGGCTTTCTTT.

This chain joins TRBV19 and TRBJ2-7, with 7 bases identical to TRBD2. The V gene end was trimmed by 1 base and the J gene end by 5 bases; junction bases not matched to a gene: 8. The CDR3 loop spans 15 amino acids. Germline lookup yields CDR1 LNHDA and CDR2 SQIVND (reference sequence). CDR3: CASSIGTGRMDEQYF. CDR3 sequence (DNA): TGTGCCAGTAGTATAGGGACCGGGAGGATGGACGAGCAGTACTTC.

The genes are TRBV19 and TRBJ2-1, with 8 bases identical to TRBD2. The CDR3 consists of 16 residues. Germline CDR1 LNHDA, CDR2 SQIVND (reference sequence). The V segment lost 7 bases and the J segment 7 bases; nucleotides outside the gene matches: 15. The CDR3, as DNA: TGTGCCAGTAAAACTCTTGGAAGCGGGAGAAGGAATGAGCAGTTCTTC. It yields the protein CASKTLGSGRRNEQFF. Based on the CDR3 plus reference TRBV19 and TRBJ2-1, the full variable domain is DGGITQSPKYLFRKEGQNVTLSCEQNLNHDAMYWYRQDPGQGLRLIYYSQIVNDFQKGDIAEGYSVSREKKESFPLTVTSAQKNPTAFYLCASKTLGSGRRNEQFFGPGTRLTVL.

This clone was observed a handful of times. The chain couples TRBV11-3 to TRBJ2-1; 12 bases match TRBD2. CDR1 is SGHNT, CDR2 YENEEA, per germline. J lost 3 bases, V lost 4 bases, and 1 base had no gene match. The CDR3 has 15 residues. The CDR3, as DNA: TGTGCCAGCAGCTGGACTAGCGGGAACTACAATGAGCAGTTCTTC. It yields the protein CASSWTSGNYNEQFF.

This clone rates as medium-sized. The CDR3 bases are TGTGCCAGCAGCTTAAACCAACCTCAGTACCAAGAGACCCAGTACTTC. Its translation: CASSLNQPQYQETQYF. This rearrangement joins TRBV11-3 to TRBJ2-5; D not certain. Germline V CDR1 and CDR2: SGHNT, YENEEA. This CDR3 spans 16 amino acids. V dropped 2 bases and J dropped 0 bases, with 13 bases sitting between them.

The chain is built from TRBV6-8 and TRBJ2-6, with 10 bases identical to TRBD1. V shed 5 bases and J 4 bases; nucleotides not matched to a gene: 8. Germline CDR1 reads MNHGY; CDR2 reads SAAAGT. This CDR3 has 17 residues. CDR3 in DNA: TGTGCCAGCAGTGACGCGACAGGGGGCATGGGGGCCAACGTCCTGACTTTC. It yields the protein CASSDATGGMGANVLTF.

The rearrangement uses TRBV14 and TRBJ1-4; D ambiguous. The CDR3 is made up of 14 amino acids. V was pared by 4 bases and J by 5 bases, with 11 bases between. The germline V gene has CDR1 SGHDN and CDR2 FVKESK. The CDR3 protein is CASSPGRYNEKLFF. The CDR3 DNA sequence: TGTGCCAGCAGCCCCGGACGGTACAATGAAAAACTGTTTTTT.

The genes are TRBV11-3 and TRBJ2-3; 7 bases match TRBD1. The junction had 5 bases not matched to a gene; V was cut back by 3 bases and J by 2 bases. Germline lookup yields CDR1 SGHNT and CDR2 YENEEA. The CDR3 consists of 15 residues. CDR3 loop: CASSLGQSFTDTQYF. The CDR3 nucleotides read TGTGCCAGCAGCTTGGGACAGTCCTTCACAGATACGCAGTATTTT.

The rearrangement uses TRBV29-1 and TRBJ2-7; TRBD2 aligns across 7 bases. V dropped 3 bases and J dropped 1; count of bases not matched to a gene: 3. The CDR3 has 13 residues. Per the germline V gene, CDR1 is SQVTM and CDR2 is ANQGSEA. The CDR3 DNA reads TGCAGCGTTGATGGAGCGGGGTCCTACGAGCAGTACTTC. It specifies CSVDGAGSYEQYF.

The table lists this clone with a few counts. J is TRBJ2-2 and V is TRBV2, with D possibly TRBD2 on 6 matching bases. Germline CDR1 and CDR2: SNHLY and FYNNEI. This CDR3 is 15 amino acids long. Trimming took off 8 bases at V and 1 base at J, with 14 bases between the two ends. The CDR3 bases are TGTGCCAGCGGGGGGAAGGGTTTGAACACCGGGGAGCTGTTTTTT. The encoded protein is CASGGKGLNTGELFF.